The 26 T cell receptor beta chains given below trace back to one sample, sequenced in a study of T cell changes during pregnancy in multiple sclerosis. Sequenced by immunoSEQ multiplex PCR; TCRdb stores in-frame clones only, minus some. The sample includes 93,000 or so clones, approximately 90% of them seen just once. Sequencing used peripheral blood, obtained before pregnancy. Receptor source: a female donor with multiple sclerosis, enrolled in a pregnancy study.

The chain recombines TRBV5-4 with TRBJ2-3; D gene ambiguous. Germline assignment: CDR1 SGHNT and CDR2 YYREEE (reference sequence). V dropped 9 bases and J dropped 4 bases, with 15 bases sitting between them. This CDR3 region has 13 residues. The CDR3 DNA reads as TGTGCCACCCGACGTGGGCGAGCAGATACGCAGTATTTT. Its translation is CATRRGRADTQYF.

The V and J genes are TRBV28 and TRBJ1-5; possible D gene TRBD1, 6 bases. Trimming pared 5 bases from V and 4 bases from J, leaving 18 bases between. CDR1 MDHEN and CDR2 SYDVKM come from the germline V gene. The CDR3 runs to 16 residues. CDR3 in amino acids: CASSPLGTLGNQPQHF. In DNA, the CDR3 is TGTGCCAGCAGTCCCCTGGGGACACTAGGGAATCAGCCCCAGCATTTT.

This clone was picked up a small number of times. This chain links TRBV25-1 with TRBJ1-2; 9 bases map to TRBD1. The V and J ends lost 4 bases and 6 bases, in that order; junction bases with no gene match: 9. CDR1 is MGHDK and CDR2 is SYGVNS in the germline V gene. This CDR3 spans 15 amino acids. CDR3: CASSGLRQGVNGYTF. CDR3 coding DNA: TGTGCCAGCAGTGGATTACGACAGGGGGTGAATGGCTACACCTTC.

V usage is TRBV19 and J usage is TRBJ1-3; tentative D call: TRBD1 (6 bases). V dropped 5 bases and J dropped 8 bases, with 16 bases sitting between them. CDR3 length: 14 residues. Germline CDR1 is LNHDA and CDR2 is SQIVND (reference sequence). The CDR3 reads CASSDGTWKYTIYF. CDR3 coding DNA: TGTGCCAGTAGTGACGGGACATGGAAATACACCATATATTTT.

CDR3 region: CASSQRAHRAEEKLFF. CDR3 in DNA: TGCGCCAGCAGCCAACGGGCGCACAGGGCTGAGGAAAAACTGTTTTTT. The chain couples TRBV4-1 to TRBJ1-4, with a possible D match to TRBD1 (6 bases). CDR1 is MGHRA, CDR2 YSYEKL, per germline. Trimming shortened V by 2 bases and J by 8 bases, and 18 bases separated the two germline ends. The CDR3 is made up of 16 amino acids.

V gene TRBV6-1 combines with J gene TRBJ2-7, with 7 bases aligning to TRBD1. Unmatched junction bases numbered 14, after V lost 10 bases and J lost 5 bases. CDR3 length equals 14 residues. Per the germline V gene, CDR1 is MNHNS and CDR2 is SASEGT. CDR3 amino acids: CATLFHRGLDEQYF. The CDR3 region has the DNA TGTGCCACTCTGTTCCACAGGGGCTTGGACGAGCAGTACTTC.

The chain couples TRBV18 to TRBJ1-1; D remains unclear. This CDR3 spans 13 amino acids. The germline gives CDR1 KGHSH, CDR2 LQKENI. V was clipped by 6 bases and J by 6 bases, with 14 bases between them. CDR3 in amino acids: CASSPGGIPEAFF. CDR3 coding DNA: TGTGCCAGCTCCCCGGGCGGGATACCTGAAGCTTTCTTT.

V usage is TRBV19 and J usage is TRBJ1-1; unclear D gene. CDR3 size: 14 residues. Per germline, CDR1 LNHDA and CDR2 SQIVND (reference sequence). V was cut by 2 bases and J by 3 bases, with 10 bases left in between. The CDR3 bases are TGTGCCAGTAGTATAAGCCTAACTGACACTGAAGCTTTCTTT. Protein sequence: CASSISLTDTEAFF.

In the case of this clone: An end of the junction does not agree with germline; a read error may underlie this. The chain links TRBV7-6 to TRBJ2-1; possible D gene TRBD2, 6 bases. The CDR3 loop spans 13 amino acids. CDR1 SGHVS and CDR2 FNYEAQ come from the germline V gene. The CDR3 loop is CASSWDSDNEQFF. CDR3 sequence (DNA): TGTGCCAGCAGCTGGGACTCCGACAATGAGCAGTTCTTC.

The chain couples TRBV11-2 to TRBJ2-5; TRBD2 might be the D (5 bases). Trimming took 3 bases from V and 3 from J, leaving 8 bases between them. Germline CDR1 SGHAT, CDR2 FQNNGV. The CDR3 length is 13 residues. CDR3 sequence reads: CASSLRRKETQYF. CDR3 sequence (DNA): TGTGCCAGCAGCTTGCGGAGGAAAGAGACCCAGTACTTC.

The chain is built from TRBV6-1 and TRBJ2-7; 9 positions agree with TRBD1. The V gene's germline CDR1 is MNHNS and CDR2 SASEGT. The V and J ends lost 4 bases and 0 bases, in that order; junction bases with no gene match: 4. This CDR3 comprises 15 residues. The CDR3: CASSGGQGSSYEQYF. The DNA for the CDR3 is TGTGCCAGCAGTGGGGGACAGGGTAGCTCCTACGAGCAGTACTTC.

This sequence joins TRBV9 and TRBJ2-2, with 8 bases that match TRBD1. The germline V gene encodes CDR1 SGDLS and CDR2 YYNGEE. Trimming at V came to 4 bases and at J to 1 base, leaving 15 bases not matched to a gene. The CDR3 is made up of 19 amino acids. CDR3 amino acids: CASSPEVGQGAGNTGELFF. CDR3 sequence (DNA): TGTGCCAGCAGCCCCGAGGTGGGGCAGGGGGCGGGGAACACCGGGGAGCTGTTTTTT.

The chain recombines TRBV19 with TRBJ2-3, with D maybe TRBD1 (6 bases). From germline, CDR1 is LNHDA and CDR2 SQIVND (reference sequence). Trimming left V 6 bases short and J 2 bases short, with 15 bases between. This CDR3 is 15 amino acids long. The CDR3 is CASSGQPFTTDTQYF. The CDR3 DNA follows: TGTGCCAGTAGCGGACAGCCGTTTACCACAGATACGCAGTATTTT.

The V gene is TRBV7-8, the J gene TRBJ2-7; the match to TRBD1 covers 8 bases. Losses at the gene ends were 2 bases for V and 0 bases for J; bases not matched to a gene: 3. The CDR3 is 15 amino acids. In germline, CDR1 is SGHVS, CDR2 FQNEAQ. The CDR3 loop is CASSLQGAPSYEQYF. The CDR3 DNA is TGTGCCAGCAGCTTACAGGGGGCCCCCTCCTACGAGCAGTACTTC. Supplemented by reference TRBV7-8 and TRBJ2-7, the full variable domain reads GAGVSQSPRYKVAKRGQDVALRCDPISGHVSLFWYQQALGQGPEFLTYFQNEAQLDKSGLPSDRFFAERPEGSVSTLKIQRTQQEDSAVYLCASSLQGAPSYEQYFGPGTRLTVT.

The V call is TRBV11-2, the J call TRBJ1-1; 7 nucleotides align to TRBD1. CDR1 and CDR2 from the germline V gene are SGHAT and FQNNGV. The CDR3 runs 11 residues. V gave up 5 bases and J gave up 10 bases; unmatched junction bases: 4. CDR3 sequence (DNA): TGTGCCAGCAGCAAGACAGGGAGAGCTTTCTTT. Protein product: CASSKTGRAFF.

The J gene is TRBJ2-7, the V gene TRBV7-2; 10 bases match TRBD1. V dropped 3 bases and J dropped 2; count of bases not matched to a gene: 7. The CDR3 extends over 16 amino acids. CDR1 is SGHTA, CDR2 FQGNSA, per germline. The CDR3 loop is CASSLVGTGVPYEQYF. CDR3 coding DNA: TGTGCCAGCAGCTTGGTGGGGACAGGGGTGCCCTACGAGCAGTACTTC.

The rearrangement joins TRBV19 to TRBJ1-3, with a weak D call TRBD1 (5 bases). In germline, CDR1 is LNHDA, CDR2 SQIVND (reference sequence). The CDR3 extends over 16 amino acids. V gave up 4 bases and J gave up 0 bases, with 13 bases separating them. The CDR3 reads CASSTSTANSGNTIYF. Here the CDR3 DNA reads TGTGCCAGTAGTACCTCGACAGCGAACTCTGGAAACACCATATATTTT.

CDR3 sequence (DNA): TGCGCCAGCAGCCAAGGGGCAGTTCTTGAAGCTTTCTTT. It encodes CASSQGAVLEAFF. The J gene is TRBJ1-1, the V gene TRBV4-1; unclear D gene. From germline, CDR1 is MGHRA and CDR2 YSYEKL. Trimming cost V 1 base and J 7 bases, with 10 bases left between them. The CDR3 covers 13 residues.

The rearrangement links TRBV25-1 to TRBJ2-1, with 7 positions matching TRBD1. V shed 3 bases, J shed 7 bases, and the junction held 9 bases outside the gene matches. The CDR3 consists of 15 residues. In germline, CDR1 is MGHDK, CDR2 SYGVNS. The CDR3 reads CASSETGRMGNEQFF. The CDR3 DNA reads TGTGCCAGCAGTGAGACAGGGCGGATGGGGAATGAGCAGTTCTTC.

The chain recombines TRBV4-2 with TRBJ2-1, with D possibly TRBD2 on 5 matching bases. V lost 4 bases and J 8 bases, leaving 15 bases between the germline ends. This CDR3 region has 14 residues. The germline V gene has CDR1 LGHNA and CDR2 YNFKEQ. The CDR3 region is CASSPPVGAHEQFF. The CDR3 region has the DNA TGTGCCAGCAGCCCTCCGGTGGGAGCCCATGAGCAGTTCTTC.

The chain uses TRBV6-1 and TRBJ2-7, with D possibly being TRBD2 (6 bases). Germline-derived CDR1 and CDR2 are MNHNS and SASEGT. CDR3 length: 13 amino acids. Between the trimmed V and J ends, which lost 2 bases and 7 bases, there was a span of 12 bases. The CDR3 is CASSERRAREQYF. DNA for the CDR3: TGTGCCAGCAGTGAAAGGAGGGCTCGGGAGCAGTACTTC.

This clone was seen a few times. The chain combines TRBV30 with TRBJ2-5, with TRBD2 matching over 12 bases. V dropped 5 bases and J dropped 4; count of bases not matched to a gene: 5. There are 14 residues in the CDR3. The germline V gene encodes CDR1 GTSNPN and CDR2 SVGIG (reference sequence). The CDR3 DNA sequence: TGTGCCTGGGTACTAGCGGGGGGCTTAGAGACCCAGTACTTC. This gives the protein CAWVLAGGLETQYF.

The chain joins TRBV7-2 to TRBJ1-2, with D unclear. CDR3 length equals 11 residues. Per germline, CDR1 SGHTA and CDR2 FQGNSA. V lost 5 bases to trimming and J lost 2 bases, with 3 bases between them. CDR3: CASSLNYGYTF. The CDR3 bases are TGTGCCAGCAGCCTGAACTATGGCTACACCTTC.

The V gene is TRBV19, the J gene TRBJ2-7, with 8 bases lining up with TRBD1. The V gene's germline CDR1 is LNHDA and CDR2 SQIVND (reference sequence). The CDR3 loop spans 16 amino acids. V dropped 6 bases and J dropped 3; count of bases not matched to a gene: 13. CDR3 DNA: TGTGCCAGTAGCAATTTGCAGGGGGCGGTGGGCTACGAGCAGTACTTC. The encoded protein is CASSNLQGAVGYEQYF.

CDR3 sequence: CASSVASRPDEQYF. CDR3 in DNA: TGTGCCAGCAGCGTAGCTAGTCGGCCCGACGAGCAGTACTTC. The J gene is TRBJ2-7, the V gene TRBV9; D is ambiguous. CDR1 SGDLS and CDR2 YYNGEE come from the germline V gene. V lost 0 bases and J lost 5, with 12 bases in between. This CDR3 contains 14 residues.

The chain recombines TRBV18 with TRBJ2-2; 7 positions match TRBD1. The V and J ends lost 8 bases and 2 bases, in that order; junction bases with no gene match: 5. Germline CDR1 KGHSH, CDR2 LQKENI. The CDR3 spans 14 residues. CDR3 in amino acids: CASPGQLNTGELFF. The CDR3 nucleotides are TGTGCCAGCCCGGGACAGCTTAACACCGGGGAGCTGTTTTTT.